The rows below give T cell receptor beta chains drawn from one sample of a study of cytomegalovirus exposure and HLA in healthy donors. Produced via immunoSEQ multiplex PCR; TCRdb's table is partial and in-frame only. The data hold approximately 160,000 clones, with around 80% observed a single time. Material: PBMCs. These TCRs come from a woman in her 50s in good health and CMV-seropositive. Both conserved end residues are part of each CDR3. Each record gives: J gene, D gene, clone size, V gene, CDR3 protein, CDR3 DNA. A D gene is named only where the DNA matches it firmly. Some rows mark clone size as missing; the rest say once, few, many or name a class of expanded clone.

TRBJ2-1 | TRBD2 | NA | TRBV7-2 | CASSPVLSGGGKVF | TGTGCCAGCAGCCCTGTCCTTAGCGGGGGGGGAAAGGTCTTC
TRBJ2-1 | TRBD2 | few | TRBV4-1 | CASRLTSGAYNEQFF | TGCGCCAGCAGGCTAACTAGCGGCGCCTACAATGAGCAGTTCTTC
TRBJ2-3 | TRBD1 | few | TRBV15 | CATSNPGTGEYF | TGTGCCACCAGCAACCCCGGGACAGGAGAGTATTTT
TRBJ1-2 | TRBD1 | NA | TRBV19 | CASRPTGEGGYTF | TGTGCCAGTAGACCGACAGGGGAAGGAGGCTACACCTTC
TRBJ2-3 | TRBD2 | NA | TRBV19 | CASTRTSGRIDTQYF | TGTGCCAGTACCAGGACTAGCGGGAGGATTGATACGCAGTATTTT
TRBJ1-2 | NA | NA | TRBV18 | CASSPKVLIGEGDGYTF | TGTGCCAGCTCACCAAAAGTCTTGATAGGGGAAGGGGATGGCTACACCTTC
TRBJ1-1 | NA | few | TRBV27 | CASRLTRGGTEAFF | TGTGCCAGCAGACTGACCCGAGGGGGCACTGAAGCTTTCTTT
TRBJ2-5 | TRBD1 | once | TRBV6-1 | CASTRDREETQYF | TGTGCCAGCACTAGGGACAGGGAAGAGACCCAGTACTTC
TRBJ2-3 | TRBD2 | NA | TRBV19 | CASSPRTSGVDTQYF | TGTGCCAGTAGTCCCCGGACTAGCGGCGTGGATACGCAGTATTTT
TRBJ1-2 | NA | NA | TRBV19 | CASSLTGDYGYTF | TGTGCCAGTAGTCTGACAGGCGACTATGGCTACACCTTC
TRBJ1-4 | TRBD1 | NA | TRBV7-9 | CASSRDRGLSEKLFF | TGTGCCAGCAGCCGGGACAGGGGGCTTAGTGAAAAACTGTTTTTT
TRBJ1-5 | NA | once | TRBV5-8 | CASSLRDQPQHF | TGTGCCAGCAGCTTGCGAGATCAGCCCCAGCATTTT
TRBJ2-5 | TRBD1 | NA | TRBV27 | CASSLRGQETQYF | TGTGCCAGCAGTTTAAGGGGGCAGGAGACCCAGTACTTC
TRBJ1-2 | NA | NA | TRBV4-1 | CASSQERGRNYGYTF | TGCGCCAGCAGCCAAGAACGGGGGAGGAACTATGGCTACACCTTC
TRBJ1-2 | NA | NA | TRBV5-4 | CASSSAGAPYGYTF | TGTGCCAGCAGCTCCGCAGGGGCCCCCTATGGCTACACCTTC
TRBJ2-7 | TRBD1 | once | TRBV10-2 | CAGGDRTYEQYF | TGCGCCGGTGGGGACAGAACCTACGAGCAGTACTTC
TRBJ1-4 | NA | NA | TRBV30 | CAWSADRDATNEKLFF | TGTGCCTGGAGCGCGGACAGAGATGCAACTAATGAAAAACTGTTTTTT
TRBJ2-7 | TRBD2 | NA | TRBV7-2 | CASRRASGFYEQYF | TGTGCCAGCAGGCGGGCTAGCGGTTTCTACGAGCAGTACTTC
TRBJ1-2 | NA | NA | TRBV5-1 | CASSALYRVGGYTF | TGCGCCAGCAGCGCATTATACAGGGTAGGCGGCTACACCTTC
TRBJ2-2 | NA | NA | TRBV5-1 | CASTPTDSSAGELFF | TGCGCCAGCACCCCAACGGACAGCTCCGCCGGGGAGCTGTTTTTT
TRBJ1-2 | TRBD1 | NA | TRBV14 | CASSLDRGRAYNYGYTF | TGTGCCAGCAGCCTCGACAGGGGACGAGCTTATAACTATGGCTACACCTTC
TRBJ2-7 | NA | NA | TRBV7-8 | CASSADPKTGRHF | TGTGCCAGCAGCGCCGACCCCAAGACAGGTCGGCACTTC
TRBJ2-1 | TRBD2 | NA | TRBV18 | CASSPQPSSGNNEQFF | TGTGCCAGCTCACCGCAACCGTCTAGCGGGAACAATGAGCAGTTCTTC
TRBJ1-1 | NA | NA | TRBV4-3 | CASSQARQDTEAFF | TGCGCCAGCAGCCAAGCCAGACAGGACACTGAAGCTTTCTTT
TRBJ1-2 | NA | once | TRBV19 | CASSSDMRIYGYTF | TGTGCCAGTAGTTCCGACATGAGAATCTATGGCTACACCTTC
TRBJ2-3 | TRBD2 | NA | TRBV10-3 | CAITTGLGGTDTQYF | TGTGCCATCACTACGGGACTAGGAGGCACAGATACGCAGTATTTT
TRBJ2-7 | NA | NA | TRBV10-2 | CASRGGLSEQYF | TGCGCCAGCAGGGGGGGTCTGAGCGAGCAGTACTTC